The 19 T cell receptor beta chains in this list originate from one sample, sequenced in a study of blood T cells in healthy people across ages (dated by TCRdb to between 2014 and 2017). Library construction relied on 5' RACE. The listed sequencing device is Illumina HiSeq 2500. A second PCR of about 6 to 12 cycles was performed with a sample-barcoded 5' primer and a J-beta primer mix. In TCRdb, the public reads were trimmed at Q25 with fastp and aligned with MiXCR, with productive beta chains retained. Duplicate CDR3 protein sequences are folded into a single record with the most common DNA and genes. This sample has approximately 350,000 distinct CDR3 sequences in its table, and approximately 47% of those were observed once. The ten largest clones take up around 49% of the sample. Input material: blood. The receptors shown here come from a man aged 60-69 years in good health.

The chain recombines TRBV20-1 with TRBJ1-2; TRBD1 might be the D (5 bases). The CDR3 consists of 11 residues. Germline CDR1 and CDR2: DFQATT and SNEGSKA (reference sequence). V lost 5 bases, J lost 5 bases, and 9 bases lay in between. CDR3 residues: CSAVRQYGYTF. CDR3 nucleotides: TGCAGTGCTGTTAGACAGTATGGCTACACCTTC.

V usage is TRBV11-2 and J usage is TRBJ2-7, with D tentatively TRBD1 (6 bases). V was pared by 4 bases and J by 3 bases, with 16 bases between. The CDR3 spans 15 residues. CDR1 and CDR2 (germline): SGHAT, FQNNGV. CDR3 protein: CASSSIRDTGYEQYF. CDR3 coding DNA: TGTGCCAGCAGCTCCATCCGGGACACAGGCTACGAGCAGTACTTC. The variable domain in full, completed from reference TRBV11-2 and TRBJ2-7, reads EAGVAQSPRYKIIEKRQSVAFWCNPISGHATLYWYQQILGQGPKLLIQFQNNGVVDDSQLPKDRFSAERLKGVDSTLKIQPAKLEDSAVYLCASSSIRDTGYEQYFGPGTRLTVT.

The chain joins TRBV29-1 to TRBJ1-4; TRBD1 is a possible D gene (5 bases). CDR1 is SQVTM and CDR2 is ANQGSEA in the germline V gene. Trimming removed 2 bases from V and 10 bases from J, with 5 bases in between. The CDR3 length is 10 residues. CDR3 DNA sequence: TGCAGCGTTGAAAGGGGAAAACTGTTTTTT. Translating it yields CSVERGKLFF. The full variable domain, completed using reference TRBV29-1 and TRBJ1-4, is SAVISQKPSRDICQRGTSLTIQCQVDSQVTMMFWYRQQPGQSLTLIATANQGSEATYESGFVIDKFPISRPNLTFSTLTVSNMSPEDSSIYLCSVERGKLFFGSGTQLSVL.

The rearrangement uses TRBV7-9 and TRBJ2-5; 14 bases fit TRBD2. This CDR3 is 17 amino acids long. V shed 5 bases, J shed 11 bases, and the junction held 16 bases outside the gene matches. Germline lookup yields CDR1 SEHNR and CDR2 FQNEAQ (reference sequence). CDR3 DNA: TGTGCCAGCAGCCGAGGGGGGACTAGCGGGAGTAGGGATGAGCAGTACTTC. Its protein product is CASSRGGTSGSRDEQYF.

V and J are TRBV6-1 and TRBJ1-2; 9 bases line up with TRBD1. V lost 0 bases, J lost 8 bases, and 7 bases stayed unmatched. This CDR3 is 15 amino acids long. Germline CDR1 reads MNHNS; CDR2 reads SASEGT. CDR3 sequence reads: CASSEAPRTGVGYTF. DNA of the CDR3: TGTGCCAGCAGTGAAGCGCCCCGGACAGGGGTCGGCTACACCTTC.

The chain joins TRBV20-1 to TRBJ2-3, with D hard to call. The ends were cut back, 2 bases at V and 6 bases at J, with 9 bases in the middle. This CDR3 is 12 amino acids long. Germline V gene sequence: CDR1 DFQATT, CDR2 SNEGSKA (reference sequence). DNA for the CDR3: TGCAGTGCTAGACCTCCTACGGATACGCAGTATTTT. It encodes CSARPPTDTQYF.

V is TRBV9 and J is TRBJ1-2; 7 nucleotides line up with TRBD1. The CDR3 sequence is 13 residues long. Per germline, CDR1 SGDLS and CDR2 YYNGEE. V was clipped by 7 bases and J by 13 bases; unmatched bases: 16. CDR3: CASAPGTVLPATF. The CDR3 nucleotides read TGTGCCAGCGCCCCCGGGACAGTCCTCCCGGCCACCTTC.

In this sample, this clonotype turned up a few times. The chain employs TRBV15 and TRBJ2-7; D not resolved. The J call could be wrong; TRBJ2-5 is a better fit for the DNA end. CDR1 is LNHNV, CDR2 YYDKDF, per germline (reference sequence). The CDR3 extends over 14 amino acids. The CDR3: CATSRDLYSETQYF. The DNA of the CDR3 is TGTGCCACCAGCAGAGATCTGTATAGCGAGACCCAGTACTTC.

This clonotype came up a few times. CDR3 loop: CSAMIGASYEQYF. The CDR3 DNA sequence: TGCAGTGCAATGATCGGGGCCTCCTACGAGCAGTACTTC. This chain connects TRBV20-1 to TRBJ2-7; possibly TRBD1 or TRBD2 for D (5 bases each). This CDR3 is 13 amino acids long. CDR1 and CDR2 (germline): DFQATT, SNEGSKA (reference sequence). The V and J ends lost 6 bases and 0 bases respectively, with 12 bases between them.

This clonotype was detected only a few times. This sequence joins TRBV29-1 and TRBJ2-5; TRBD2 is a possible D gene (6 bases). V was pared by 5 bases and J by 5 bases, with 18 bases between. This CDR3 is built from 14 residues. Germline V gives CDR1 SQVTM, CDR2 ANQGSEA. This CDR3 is CSVYAGRTGETQYF. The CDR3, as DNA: TGCAGCGTTTACGCCGGGAGAACGGGGGAGACCCAGTACTTC.

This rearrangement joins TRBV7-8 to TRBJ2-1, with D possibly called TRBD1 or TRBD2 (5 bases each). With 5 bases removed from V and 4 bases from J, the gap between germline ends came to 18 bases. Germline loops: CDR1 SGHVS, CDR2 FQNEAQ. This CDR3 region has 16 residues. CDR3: CASSDHGLGVYNEQFF. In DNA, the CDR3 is TGTGCCAGCAGCGACCACGGACTGGGGGTTTACAATGAGCAGTTCTTC.

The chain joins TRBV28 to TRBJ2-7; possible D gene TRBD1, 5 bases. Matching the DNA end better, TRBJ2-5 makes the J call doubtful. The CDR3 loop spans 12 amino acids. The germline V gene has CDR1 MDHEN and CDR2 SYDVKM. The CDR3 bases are TGTGCCACTAAAGGGGCAGGACAGACCCAGTACTTC. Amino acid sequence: CATKGAGQTQYF.

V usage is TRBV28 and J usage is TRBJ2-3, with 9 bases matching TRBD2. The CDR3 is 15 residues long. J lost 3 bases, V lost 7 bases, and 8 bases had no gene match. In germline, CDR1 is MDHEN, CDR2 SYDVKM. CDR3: CASNPSGIFTDTQYF. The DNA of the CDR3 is TGTGCCAGCAACCCTAGCGGGATCTTTACAGATACGCAGTATTTT.

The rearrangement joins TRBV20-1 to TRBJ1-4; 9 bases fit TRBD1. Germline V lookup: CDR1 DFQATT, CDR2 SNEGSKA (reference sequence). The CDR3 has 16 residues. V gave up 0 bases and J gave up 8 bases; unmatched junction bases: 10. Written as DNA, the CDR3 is TGCAGTGCTAGAGATCCGATACAGGGGGCTTGGGAAAAACTGTTTTTT. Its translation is CSARDPIQGAWEKLFF.

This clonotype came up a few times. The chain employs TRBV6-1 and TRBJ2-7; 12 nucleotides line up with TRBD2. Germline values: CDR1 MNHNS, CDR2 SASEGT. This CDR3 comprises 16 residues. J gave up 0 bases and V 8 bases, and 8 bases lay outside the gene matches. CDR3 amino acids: CASGGLAGASSYEQYF. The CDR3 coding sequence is TGTGCCAGCGGGGGACTAGCGGGTGCTAGCTCCTACGAGCAGTACTTC.

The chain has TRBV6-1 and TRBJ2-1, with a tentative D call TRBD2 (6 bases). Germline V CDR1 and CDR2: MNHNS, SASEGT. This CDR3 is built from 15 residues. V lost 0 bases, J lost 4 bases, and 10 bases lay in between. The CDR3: CASSEAARGYNEQFF. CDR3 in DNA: TGTGCCAGCAGTGAAGCGGCGCGGGGTTACAATGAGCAGTTCTTC.

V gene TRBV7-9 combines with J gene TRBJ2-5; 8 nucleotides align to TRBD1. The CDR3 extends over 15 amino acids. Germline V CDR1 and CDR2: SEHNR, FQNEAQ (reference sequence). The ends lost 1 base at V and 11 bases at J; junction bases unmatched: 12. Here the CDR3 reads CASSLVRTGKSEQYF. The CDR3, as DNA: TGTGCCAGCAGCTTAGTGAGGACAGGGAAGAGTGAGCAGTACTTC.

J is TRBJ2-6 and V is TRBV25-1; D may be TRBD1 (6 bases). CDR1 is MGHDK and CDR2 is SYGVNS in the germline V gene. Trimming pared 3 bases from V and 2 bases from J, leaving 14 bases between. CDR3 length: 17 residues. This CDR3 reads CASSDGFKGAGANVLTF. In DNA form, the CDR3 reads TGTGCCAGCAGTGATGGTTTCAAGGGGGCTGGGGCCAACGTCCTGACTTTC.

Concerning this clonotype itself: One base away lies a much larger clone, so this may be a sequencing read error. CDR3: CASETSGSFEQYF. CDR3 DNA: TGCGCCAGCGAGACTAGCGGGTCCTTCGAGCAGTACTTC. The V call is TRBV10-2, the J call TRBJ2-1; 10 bases line up with TRBD2. The J call may be incorrect, as the DNA end agrees better with TRBJ2-7. This CDR3 region has 13 residues. In germline, CDR1 is WSHSY, CDR2 SAAADI.